This T cell receptor (beta chain) came from a study of prognosis after radiotherapy for stage I lung cancer. Looking at the study overall: Some 14 of the patients presented with newly diagnosed primary stage I lung tumors; roughly five had oligometastatic NSCLC following surgical resection of the primary tumor. Stereotactic body radiotherapy was given without concurrent therapy in all patients.

The J segment lost 2 bases and the V segment lost 6 bases, leaving 5 bases of the junction unmatched. In germline, CDR1 is DFQATT, CDR2 SNEGSKA (reference sequence). There are 15 residues in the CDR3. This clonotype was seen repeatedly, ten times or more. The study amplified the TCR beta CDR3 region from genomic DNA. This amplification was carried out by two rounds of multiplex PCR. First-round PCR used primers specific to each TRBV and TRBJ gene. TCRdb used MiXCR to reprocess the multiplex PCR reads, holding one entry per CDR3 protein. In the table there are under 20,000 distinct CDR3 sequences, roughly 55% of which are singletons.

The TCR originated in a donor at least 50 years old with non-small cell lung cancer. The sample consisted of PBMCs, taken before or after stereotactic body radiation therapy (not recorded which). The chain recombines TRBV20-1 with TRBJ2-3, with TRBD2 matching over 13 bases. CDR3 DNA sequence: TGCAGTGCCATTGGGACTAGCGGGAACACAGATACGCAGTATTTT. Protein sequence: CSAIGTSGNTDTQYF.